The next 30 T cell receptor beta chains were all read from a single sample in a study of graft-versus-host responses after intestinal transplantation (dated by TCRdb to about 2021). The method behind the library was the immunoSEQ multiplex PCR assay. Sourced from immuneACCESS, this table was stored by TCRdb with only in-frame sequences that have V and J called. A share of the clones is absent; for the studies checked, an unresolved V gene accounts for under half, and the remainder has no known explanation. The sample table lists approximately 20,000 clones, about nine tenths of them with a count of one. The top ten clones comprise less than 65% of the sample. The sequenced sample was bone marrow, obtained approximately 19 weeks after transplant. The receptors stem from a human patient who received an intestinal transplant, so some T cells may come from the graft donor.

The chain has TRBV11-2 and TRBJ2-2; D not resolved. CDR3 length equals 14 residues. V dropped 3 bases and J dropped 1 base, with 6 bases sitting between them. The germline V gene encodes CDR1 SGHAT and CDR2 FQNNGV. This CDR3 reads CASSFKWNTGELFF. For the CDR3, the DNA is TGTGCCAGCAGCTTTAAGTGGAACACCGGGGAGCTGTTTTTT.

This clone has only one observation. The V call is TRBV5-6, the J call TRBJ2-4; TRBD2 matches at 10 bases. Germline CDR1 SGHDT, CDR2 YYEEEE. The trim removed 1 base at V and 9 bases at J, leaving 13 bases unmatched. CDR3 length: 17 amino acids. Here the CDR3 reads CASSLSSLAGAGSIQYF. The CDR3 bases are TGTGCCAGCAGCTTGAGTTCGCTAGCGGGAGCGGGGAGCATTCAGTACTTC.

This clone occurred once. This chain's CDR3 is CASSTYSGSGYNEQFF. DNA of the CDR3: TGTGCCAGTAGTACCTATAGCGGGAGTGGCTACAATGAGCAGTTCTTC. The V gene is TRBV19, the J gene TRBJ2-1; 9 nucleotides match TRBD2. Germline CDR1 reads LNHDA; CDR2 reads SQIVND (reference sequence). The CDR3 length is 16 residues. The V gene end was trimmed by 4 bases and the J gene end by 3 bases; junction bases not matched to a gene: 7.

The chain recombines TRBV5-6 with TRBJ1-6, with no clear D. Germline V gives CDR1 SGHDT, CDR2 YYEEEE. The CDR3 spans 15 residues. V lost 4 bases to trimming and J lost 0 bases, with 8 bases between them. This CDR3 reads CASSPDGSYNSPLHF. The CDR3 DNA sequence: TGTGCCAGCAGCCCTGACGGCTCCTATAATTCACCCCTCCACTTT.

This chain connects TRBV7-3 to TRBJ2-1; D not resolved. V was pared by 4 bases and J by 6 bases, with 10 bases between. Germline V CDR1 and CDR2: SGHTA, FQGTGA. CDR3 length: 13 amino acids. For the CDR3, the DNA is TGTGCCAGCAGCTCCGTACCGGCCAATGAGCAGTTCTTC. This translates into CASSSVPANEQFF.

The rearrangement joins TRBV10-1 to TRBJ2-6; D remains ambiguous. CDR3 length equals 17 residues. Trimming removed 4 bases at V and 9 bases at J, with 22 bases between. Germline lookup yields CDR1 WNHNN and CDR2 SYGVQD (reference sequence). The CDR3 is CASSGRIAQSRVNVLTF. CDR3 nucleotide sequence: TGCGCCAGCAGTGGTAGGATCGCACAAAGTCGGGTCAACGTCCTGACTTTC.

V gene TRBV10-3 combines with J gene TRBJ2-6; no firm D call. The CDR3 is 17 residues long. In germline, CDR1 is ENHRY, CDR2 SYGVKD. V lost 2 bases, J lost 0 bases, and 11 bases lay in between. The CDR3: CAISEGISGSGANVLTF. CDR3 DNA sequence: TGTGCCATCAGTGAGGGCATTTCGGGCTCTGGGGCCAACGTCCTGACTTTC.

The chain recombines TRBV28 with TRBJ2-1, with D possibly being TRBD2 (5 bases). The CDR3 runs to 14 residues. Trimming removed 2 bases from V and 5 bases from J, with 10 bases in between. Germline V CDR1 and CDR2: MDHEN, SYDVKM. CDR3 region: CASSLLLVNNEQFF. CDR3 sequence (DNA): TGTGCCAGCAGTTTACTACTAGTAAACAATGAGCAGTTCTTC.

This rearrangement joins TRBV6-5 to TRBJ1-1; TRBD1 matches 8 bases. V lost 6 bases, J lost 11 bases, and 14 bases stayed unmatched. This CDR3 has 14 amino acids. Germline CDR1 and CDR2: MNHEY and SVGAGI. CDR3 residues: CASSNDQGALGAFF. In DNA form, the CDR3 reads TGTGCCAGCAGCAACGACCAGGGGGCTCTGGGGGCTTTCTTT.

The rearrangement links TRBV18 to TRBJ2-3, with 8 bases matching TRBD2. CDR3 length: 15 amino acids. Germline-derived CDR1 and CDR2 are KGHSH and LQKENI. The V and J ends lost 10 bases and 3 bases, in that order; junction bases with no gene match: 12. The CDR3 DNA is TGTGCCACCGCGGGGGGAGGAAAAGGTACAGATACGCAGTATTTT. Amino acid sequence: CATAGGGKGTDTQYF. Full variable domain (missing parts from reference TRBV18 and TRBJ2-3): NAGVMQNPRHLVRRRGQEARLRCSPMKGHSHVYWYRQLPEEGLKFMVYLQKENIIDESGMPKERFSAEFPKEGPSILRIQQVVRGDSAAYFCATAGGGKGTDTQYFGPGTRLTVL.

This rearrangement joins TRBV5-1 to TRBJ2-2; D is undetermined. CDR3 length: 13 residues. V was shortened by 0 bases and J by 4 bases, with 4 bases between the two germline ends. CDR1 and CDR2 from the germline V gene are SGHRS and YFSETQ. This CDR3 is CASSLDATGELFF. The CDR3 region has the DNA TGCGCCAGCAGCTTGGATGCCACCGGGGAGCTGTTTTTT.

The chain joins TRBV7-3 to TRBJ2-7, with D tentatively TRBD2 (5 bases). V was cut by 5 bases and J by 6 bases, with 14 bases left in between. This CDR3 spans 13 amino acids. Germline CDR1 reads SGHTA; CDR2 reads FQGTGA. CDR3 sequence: CASSPLDGGEQYF. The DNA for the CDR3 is TGTGCCAGCAGCCCCTTGGACGGAGGCGAGCAGTACTTC.

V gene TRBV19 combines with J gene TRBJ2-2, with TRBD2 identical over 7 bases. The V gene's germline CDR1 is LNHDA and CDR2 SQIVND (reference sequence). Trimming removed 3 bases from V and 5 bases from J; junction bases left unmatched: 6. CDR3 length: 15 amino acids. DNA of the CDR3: TGTGCCAGTAGTATGGGCGGGAGCGGGACCGGGGAGCTGTTTTTT. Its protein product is CASSMGGSGTGELFF.

CDR3 loop: CASSINPFSHEQYF. CDR3 in DNA: TGTGCCAGCAGTATTAACCCATTTTCCCACGAGCAGTACTTC. The rearrangement links TRBV27 to TRBJ2-7; no clear D. The V and J ends lost 5 bases and 5 bases respectively, with 16 bases between them. This CDR3 is 14 amino acids long. Germline V gives CDR1 MNHEY, CDR2 SMNVEV (reference sequence).

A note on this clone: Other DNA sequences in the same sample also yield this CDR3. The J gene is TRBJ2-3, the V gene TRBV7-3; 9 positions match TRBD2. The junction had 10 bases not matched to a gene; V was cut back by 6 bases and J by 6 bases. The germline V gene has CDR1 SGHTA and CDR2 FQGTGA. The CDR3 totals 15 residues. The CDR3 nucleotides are TGTGCCAGCAGTGTAGCGGGAGTGGGAACGGATACGCAGTATTTT. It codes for CASSVAGVGTDTQYF.

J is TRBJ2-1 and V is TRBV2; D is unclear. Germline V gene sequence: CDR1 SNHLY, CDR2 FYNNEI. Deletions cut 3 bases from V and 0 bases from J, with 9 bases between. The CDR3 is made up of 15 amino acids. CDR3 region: CASSEGPSSYNEQFF. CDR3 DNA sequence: TGTGCCAGCAGTGAGGGCCCGAGCTCCTACAATGAGCAGTTCTTC.

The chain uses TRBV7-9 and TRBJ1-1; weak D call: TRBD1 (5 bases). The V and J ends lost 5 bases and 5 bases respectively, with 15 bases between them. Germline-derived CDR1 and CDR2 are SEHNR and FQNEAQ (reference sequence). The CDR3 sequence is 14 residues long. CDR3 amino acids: CASSPDTWGTEAFF. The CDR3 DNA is TGTGCCAGCAGCCCTGACACCTGGGGGACTGAAGCTTTCTTT.

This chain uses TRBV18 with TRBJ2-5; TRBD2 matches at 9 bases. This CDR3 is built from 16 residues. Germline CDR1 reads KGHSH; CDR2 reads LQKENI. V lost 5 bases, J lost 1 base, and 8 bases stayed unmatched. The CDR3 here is CASSIQLAGAQETQYF. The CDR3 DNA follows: TGTGCCAGCTCAATACAATTAGCGGGGGCCCAAGAGACCCAGTACTTC.

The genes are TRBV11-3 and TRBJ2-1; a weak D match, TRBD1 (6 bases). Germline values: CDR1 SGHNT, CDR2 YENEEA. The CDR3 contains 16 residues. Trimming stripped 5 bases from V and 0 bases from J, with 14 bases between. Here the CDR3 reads CASSPVTGVSYNEQFF. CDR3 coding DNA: TGTGCCAGCAGCCCGGTGACAGGTGTCTCCTACAATGAGCAGTTCTTC.

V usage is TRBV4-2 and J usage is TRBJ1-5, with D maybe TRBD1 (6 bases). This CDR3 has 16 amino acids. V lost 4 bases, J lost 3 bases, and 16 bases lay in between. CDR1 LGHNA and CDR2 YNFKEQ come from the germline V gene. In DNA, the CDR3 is TGTGCCAGCAGCCCAGAAAGGGGGGACAACAATCAGCCCCAGCATTTT. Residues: CASSPERGDNNQPQHF.

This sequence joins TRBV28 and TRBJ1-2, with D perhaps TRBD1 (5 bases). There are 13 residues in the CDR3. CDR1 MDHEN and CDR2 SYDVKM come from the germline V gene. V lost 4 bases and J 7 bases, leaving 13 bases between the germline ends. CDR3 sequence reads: CASSSGVAGGYTF. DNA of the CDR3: TGTGCCAGCAGTTCGGGGGTTGCGGGTGGCTACACCTTC.

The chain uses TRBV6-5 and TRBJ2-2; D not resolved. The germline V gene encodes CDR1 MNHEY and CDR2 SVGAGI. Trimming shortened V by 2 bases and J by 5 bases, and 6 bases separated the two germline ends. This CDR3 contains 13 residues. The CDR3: CASSYGFTGELFF. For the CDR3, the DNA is TGTGCCAGCAGTTACGGGTTTACCGGGGAGCTGTTTTTT.

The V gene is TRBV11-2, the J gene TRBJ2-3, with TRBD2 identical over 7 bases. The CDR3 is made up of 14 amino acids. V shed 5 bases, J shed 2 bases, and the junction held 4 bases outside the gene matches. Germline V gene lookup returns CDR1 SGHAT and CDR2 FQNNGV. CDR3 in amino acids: CASSILAITDTQYF. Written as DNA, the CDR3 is TGTGCCAGCAGCATACTAGCGATCACAGATACGCAGTATTTT. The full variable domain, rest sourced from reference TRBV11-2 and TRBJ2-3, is EAGVAQSPRYKIIEKRQSVAFWCNPISGHATLYWYQQILGQGPKLLIQFQNNGVVDDSQLPKDRFSAERLKGVDSTLKIQPAKLEDSAVYLCASSILAITDTQYFGPGTRLTVL.

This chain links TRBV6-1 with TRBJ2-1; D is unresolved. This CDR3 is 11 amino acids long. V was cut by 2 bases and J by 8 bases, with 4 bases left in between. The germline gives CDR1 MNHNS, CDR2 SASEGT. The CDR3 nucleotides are TGTGCCAGCAGTGAATGGGATGAGCAGTTCTTC. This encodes CASSEWDEQFF.

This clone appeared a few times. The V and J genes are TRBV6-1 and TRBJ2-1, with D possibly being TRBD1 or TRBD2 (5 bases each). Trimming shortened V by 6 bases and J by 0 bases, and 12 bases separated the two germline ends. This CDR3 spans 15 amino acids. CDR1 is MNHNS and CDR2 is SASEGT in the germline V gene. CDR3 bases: TGTGCCAGCAGGTTGGGACCCTCCTCCTACAATGAGCAGTTCTTC. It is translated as CASRLGPSSYNEQFF.

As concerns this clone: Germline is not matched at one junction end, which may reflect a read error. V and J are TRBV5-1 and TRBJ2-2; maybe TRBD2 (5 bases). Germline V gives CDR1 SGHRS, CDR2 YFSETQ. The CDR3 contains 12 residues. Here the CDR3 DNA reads TGTGCCAGCAGCGGCTGGACCGGGGAGCTGTTTTTT. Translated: CASSGWTGELFF.

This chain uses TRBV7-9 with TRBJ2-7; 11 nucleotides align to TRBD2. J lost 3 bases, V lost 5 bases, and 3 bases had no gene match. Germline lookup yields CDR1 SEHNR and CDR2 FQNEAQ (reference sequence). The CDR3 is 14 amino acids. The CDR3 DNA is TGTGCCAGCAGCCCGGGACTAGCGGACTACGAGCAGTACTTC. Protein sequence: CASSPGLADYEQYF.

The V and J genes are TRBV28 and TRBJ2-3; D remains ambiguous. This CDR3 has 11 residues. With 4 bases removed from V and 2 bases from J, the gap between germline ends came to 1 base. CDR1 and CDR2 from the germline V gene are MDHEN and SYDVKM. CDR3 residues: CASSSTDTQYF. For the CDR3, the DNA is TGTGCCAGCAGTTCCACAGATACGCAGTATTTT.

Written as DNA, the CDR3 is TGTGCCACCAGCGGAGGACAGGAGAACACTGAAGCTTTCTTT. Translating gives CATSGGQENTEAFF. The chain couples TRBV15 to TRBJ1-1; TRBD1 aligns across 7 bases. Germline V gene sequence: CDR1 LNHNV, CDR2 YYDKDF (reference sequence). This CDR3 spans 14 amino acids. Unmatched junction bases numbered 4, after V lost 5 bases and J lost 1 base.

This CDR3 is CASSYGRGSYEQYF. The CDR3 bases are TGTGCCAGCAGTTATGGGAGAGGTTCCTACGAGCAGTACTTC. V usage is TRBV6-5 and J usage is TRBJ2-7, with TRBD2 as a possible D gene (5 bases). V was pared by 3 bases and J by 1 base, with 10 bases between. The CDR3 is 14 residues long. Germline CDR1 MNHEY, CDR2 SVGAGI.